This T cell receptor beta chain was identified during a study of blood T cells in healthy people across ages. The CDR3 runs 12 residues. CDR1 ENHRY and CDR2 SYGVKD come from the germline V gene. Trimming cost V 10 bases and J 3 bases, with 11 bases left between them. Primers used in a second PCR of about 6 to 11 cycles were a sample-barcoded 5' primer and a J-beta primer mix. A single record per CDR3 protein comes from TCRdb applying MiXCR to the 5' RACE reads. Of about 1.5 million distinct CDR3 sequences listed, approximately 39% were seen once; the top ten hold about 3.8%. The TCR originated in a woman aged 18-29 years in good health. The V call is TRBV10-3, the J call TRBJ2-3; D remains unclear. Source material: blood. The CDR3 sequence is CASKTGTDTQYF. CDR3 sequence (DNA): TGTGCCAGCAAGACTGGGACAGATACGCAGTATTTT.